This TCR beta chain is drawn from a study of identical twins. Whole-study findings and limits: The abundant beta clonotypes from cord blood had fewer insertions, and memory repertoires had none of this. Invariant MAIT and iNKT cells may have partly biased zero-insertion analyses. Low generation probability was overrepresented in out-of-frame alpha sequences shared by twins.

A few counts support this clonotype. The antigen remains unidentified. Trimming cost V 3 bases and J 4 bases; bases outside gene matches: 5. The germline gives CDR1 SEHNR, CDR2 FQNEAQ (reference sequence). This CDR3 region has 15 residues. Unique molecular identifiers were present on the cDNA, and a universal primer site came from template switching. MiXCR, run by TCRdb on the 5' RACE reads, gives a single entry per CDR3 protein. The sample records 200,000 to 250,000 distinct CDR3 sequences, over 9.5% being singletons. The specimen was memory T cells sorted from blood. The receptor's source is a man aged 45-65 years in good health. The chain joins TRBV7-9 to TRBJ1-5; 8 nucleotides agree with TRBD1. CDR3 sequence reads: CASSFGQGQNQPQHF. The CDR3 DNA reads TGTGCCAGCAGCTTCGGACAGGGACAAAATCAGCCCCAGCATTTT.